Below, one T cell receptor beta chain is given with its context. Enrollment of patients from Seattle took place during active infection, with longitudinal follow-up. Original analysis: Counts of nucleated cells, estimated from reference gene primer amplification, were obtained. This table comes from immunoSEQ multiplex PCR, and its TCRdb copy is limited to in-frame clones, with some not included. V and J calls and clone size are those listed in that table; D and trimming were worked out from the DNA. The sample records around 310,000 clones, about 90% being singletons. These data are taken from a study of blood T cell repertoires in COVID-19. Germline V gene lookup returns CDR1 SGHKS and CDR2 YYEKEE (reference sequence). V gave up 5 bases and J gave up 1 base, with 12 bases separating them. The CDR3 contains 14 residues.

Specimen: peripheral blood. The chain carries TRBV5-5 and TRBJ1-1, with D possibly being TRBD1 (5 bases). The TCR sequence derives from a woman aged 40-49 years with COVID-19, enrolled during active disease. DNA of the CDR3: TGTGCCAGCAGAGAAAACAGGCCGAACACTGAAGCTTTCTTT. It encodes CASRENRPNTEAFF.